These 10 T cell receptor beta chains share one sample of origin, sequenced in a study of Graves' ophthalmopathy and Graves' hyperthyroidism. Investigators amplified TCR beta CDR3 regions from RNA transcripts. Second-round multiplex PCR came after first-round RT-PCR with HTBI primers. Each CDR3 protein is one row after TCRdb ran MiXCR on the multiplex PCR reads. The repertoire holds 740,000 or so distinct CDR3 sequences, with 35% to 50% as singletons. Sequencing input: peripheral blood. The receptors derive from an adult man with Graves' ophthalmopathy.

Note on this clonotype: The conserved phenylalanine or tryptophan normally closing the CDR3 is absent here, so this likely arose from a read error. The V and J genes are TRBV7-3 and TRBJ1-1; no clear D gene. CDR3 size: 15 residues. Looked up from germline, CDR1 is SGHTA and CDR2 is FQGTGA. CDR3 amino acids: CASSQGPPPGTEAFL. DNA for the CDR3: TGCGCCAGCAGCCAAGGACCGCCTCCGGGGACTGAAGCTTTCCTT.

There are a few counts of this clonotype. The chain recombines TRBV4-3 with TRBJ2-5; perhaps TRBD2 as D (5 bases). CDR3 length: 15 residues. V lost 1 base and J lost 5, with 14 bases in between. CDR1 is LGHNA, CDR2 YSLEER, per germline. The CDR3 sequence is CASSQARVSGETQYF. The CDR3 DNA sequence: TGCGCCAGCAGCCAAGCCCGGGTCTCGGGGGAGACCCAGTACTTC.

Ten or more counts support this clonotype. The chain employs TRBV10-2 and TRBJ1-5; D is perhaps TRBD1 (6 bases). The germline V gene encodes CDR1 WSHSY and CDR2 SAAADI. Trimming stripped 4 bases from V and 2 bases from J, with 12 bases between. This CDR3 contains 15 residues. The CDR3 region is CASSGGAVGNQPQHF. The CDR3 DNA reads as TGCGCCAGCAGTGGGGGGGCGGTGGGCAATCAGCCCCAGCATTTT.

This clonotype was seen many times. The V gene is TRBV20-1, the J gene TRBJ2-5, with 11 bases matching TRBD1. The V segment lost 3 bases and the J segment 5 bases; nucleotides outside the gene matches: 5. The CDR3 covers 14 residues. CDR1 and CDR2 (germline): DFQATT, SNEGSKA (reference sequence). The CDR3 bases are TGCAGTGCTAGGAGGACAGGGGGCTCGGAGACCCAGTACTTC. It yields the protein CSARRTGGSETQYF.

This clonotype was recorded many times. The chain joins TRBV29-1 to TRBJ2-5, with 10 bases identical to TRBD2. CDR3 length: 14 residues. Germline assignment: CDR1 SQVTM and CDR2 ANQGSEA. V was clipped by 4 bases and J by 2 bases; unmatched bases: 4. The CDR3, as DNA: TGCAGCGTTGTGGGACTAGCGAAACAAGAGACCCAGTACTTC. Translated: CSVVGLAKQETQYF. The whole variable domain, remainder taken from reference TRBV29-1 and TRBJ2-5, is SAVISQKPSRDICQRGTSLTIQCQVDSQVTMMFWYRQQPGQSLTLIATANQGSEATYESGFVIDKFPISRPNLTFSTLTVSNMSPEDSSIYLCSVVGLAKQETQYFGPGTRLLVL.

The DNA of the CDR3 is TGTGCCAGCAGCCGGCTTGACAGGGTCTCGTACGAGCAGTACTTC. This codes for CASSRLDRVSYEQYF. The chain has TRBV5-8 and TRBJ2-7; 7 bases match TRBD1. CDR1 and CDR2 from the germline V gene are SGHTS and YDEGEE. Germline trimming cut 4 bases from V and 4 bases from J; bases unmatched to any gene: 11. The CDR3 sequence is 15 residues long.

V gene TRBV7-9 combines with J gene TRBJ1-4; D possibly corresponds to TRBD1 (6 bases). The V gene lost 5 bases and the J gene lost 13 bases, with 20 bases spanning the gap. The germline gives CDR1 SEHNR, CDR2 FQNEAQ (reference sequence). The CDR3 loop spans 14 amino acids. CDR3 in amino acids: CASSQDAQQGILFF. The CDR3 region has the DNA TGTGCCAGCAGCCAAGACGCCCAACAGGGTATACTGTTTTTT.

The sample holds a few counts of this clonotype. The rearrangement links TRBV5-1 to TRBJ2-5; D call uncertain. CDR3 length: 13 residues. Germline values: CDR1 SGHRS, CDR2 YFSETQ. V lost 1 base to trimming and J lost 5 bases, with 9 bases between them. The CDR3 DNA follows: TGCGCCAGCAGCTTGATGGTTCGGGAGACCCAGTACTTC. Translating gives CASSLMVRETQYF.

This chain connects TRBV7-6 to TRBJ2-7; D gene uncertain. CDR1 and CDR2 (germline): SGHVS, FNYEAQ. V was cut by 3 bases and J by 4 bases, with 10 bases left in between. The CDR3 consists of 13 residues. Here the CDR3 reads CASSFFDGYEQYF. DNA for the CDR3: TGTGCCAGCAGCTTTTTCGACGGGTACGAGCAGTACTTC.

The chain has TRBV20-1 and TRBJ1-1; the match to TRBD1 covers 8 bases. Germline trimming cut 2 bases from V and 1 base from J; bases unmatched to any gene: 3. This CDR3 has 14 residues. CDR1 and CDR2 from the germline V gene are DFQATT and SNEGSKA (reference sequence). CDR3 in amino acids: CSARLGQGNTEAFF. CDR3 nucleotide sequence: TGCAGTGCTAGACTTGGACAGGGGAACACTGAAGCTTTCTTT.